This is a list of T cell receptor beta chains from one sample in a study of identical twins. From the 5' RACE reads, TCRdb called clonotypes with MiXCR, one entry per CDR3 protein. This sample has more than 1.5 million distinct CDR3 sequences; under 35% occur once, and the top ten carry about 0.27%. Sequences were obtained from cord blood. The receptors were gathered from a newborn girl in good health. Both conserved end residues are part of each CDR3. Fields, in order: V gene, CDR3 protein.

V: TRBV28; CDR3: CANQDPNTGELFF
V: TRBV20-1; CDR3: CSAPLRAPYEQYF
V: TRBV6-1; CDR3: CASHRTVGSYNSPLHF
V: TRBV4-1; CDR3: CASSQVGLAGGPDTQYF
V: TRBV7-9; CDR3: CASSPTLGYEQFF
V: TRBV5-6; CDR3: CASSPSLGPTVRYNEQYF
V: TRBV20-1; CDR3: CSYRERNEQFF
V: TRBV11-1; CDR3: CASSLVFHQETQYF
V: TRBV6-6; CDR3: CASSDTQPDEQYF
V: TRBV6-1; CDR3: CASSEAQGAASPLHF
V: TRBV20-1; CDR3: CSARQGNADTQYF
V: TRBV13; CDR3: CASSLAGQGPEAFF
V: TRBV6-5; CDR3: CASTNGDEQYF
V: TRBV20-1; CDR3: CSARGREGGQPQHF
V: TRBV2; CDR3: CATSRGAEQYF
V: TRBV24-1; CDR3: CATSDFWREAHTDTQYF
V: TRBV20-1; CDR3: CSARPDRNNQPQHF
V: TRBV7-2; CDR3: CASSSHSGGAINEQFF
V: TRBV28; CDR3: CASSLISLAKNIQYF
V: TRBV12-5; CDR3: CASGLGRDREYGYTEAFF
V: TRBV20-1; CDR3: CSARAQGGGYEQYF
V: TRBV20-1; CDR3: CSARDLTSLGLAAYEQYF
V: TRBV15; CDR3: CATRLPGLPQHF
V: TRBV2; CDR3: CASTTGQGGNQPQHF
V: TRBV6-1; CDR3: CASSETRGGPGSSGHTF
V: TRBV6-2/TRBV6-3; CDR3: CASSYPSKYQETQYF
V: TRBV28; CDR3: CASSLDRLTSTDTQYF
V: TRBV4-2; CDR3: CASSQEPTSGKNEQFF